The 18 T cell receptor beta chains listed next were all sequenced from one sample in a study of regulatory T cells in long-lasting Graves disease. As for time point: newly diagnosed GD, antithyroid drugs for less than 3 months. The authors made the TCR library using RNA they extracted from PBMCs. Construction of TCR beta libraries relied on iRepertoire HTBI primers and on Arm-PCR targeting CDR3 regions. TCRdb re-called the multiplex PCR reads through MiXCR, storing one row per CDR3 protein. Of 400,000 to 550,000 distinct CDR3 sequences listed, around 14% are singletons. The same sample was also used in a study of T cells in Graves' hyperthyroidism and ophthalmopathy.

Specimen: peripheral blood mononuclear cells (PBMCs), collected at new diagnosis, from a patient treated with antithyroid drugs. The receptors stem from a woman in her thirties with Graves disease.

The sample holds a few counts of this clonotype. The CDR3 sequence is CASSYGFGQFNEQYF. The CDR3 nucleotides are TGTGCCAGCAGTTACGGCTTTGGACAGTTCAACGAGCAGTACTTC. The chain employs TRBV6-5 and TRBJ2-7, with D perhaps TRBD1 (6 bases). V was cut by 2 bases and J by 5 bases, with 16 bases left in between. This CDR3 is built from 15 residues. The germline CDR1 and CDR2 sequences are MNHEY and SVGAGI.

This chain connects TRBV12-3 or TRBV12-4 to TRBJ2-5, with 9 bases matching TRBD2. The CDR3 runs 13 residues. V was clipped by 10 bases and J by 5 bases; unmatched bases: 8. The CDR3 DNA sequence: TGTGCCACTGCGGGAGGGTCTGGCGAGACCCAGTACTTC. This encodes CATAGGSGETQYF.

The rearrangement links TRBV19 to TRBJ1-5; 10 bases are shared with TRBD1. The CDR3 totals 15 residues. The germline V gene encodes CDR1 LNHDA and CDR2 SQIVND (reference sequence). The junction had 3 bases not matched to a gene; V was cut back by 1 base and J by 6 bases. As DNA, the CDR3 is TGTGCCAGTAGTATAGGGACAGGGGGGATTCAGCCCCAGCATTTT. Translating it yields CASSIGTGGIQPQHF.

The sample holds a few counts of this clonotype. The junction does not match germline at one end; this may be a read error. The chain couples TRBV7-9 to TRBJ2-1; 10 nucleotides agree with TRBD2. CDR1 and CDR2 (germline): SEHNR, FQNEAQ (reference sequence). The length of the CDR3 is 15 residues. CDR3 residues: CASSFRLAGYDEQFF. In DNA form, the CDR3 reads TGTGCCAGCAGCTTCAGACTAGCGGGCTACGATGAGCAGTTCTTC.

This clonotype was seen many times. This sequence joins TRBV7-3 and TRBJ1-1; no reliable D call. Between the trimmed V and J ends, which lost 5 bases and 6 bases, there was a span of 13 bases. The CDR3 has 13 amino acids. Per the germline V gene, CDR1 is SGHTA and CDR2 is FQGTGA. The CDR3 loop reads CASSPSGSPEAFF. CDR3 coding DNA: TGTGCCAGCAGCCCCTCGGGGAGCCCTGAAGCTTTCTTT.

This clonotype showed up just a few times. The gene calls are TRBV5-1 and TRBJ1-1; D is uncertain. V lost 0 bases, J lost 11 bases, and 17 bases lay in between. Germline V gene lookup returns CDR1 SGHRS and CDR2 YFSETQ. This CDR3 comprises 14 residues. DNA of the CDR3: TGCGCCAGCAGCTTGGCCGGAAGGGAGATAGGGGCTTTCTTT. Residues: CASSLAGREIGAFF. Drawing the rest from reference TRBV5-1 and TRBJ1-1, the complete variable domain is KAGVTQTPRYLIKTRGQQVTLSCSPISGHRSVSWYQQTPGQGLQFLFEYFSETQRNKGNFPGRFSGRQFSNSRSEMNVSTLELGDSALYLCASSLAGREIGAFFGQGTRLTVV.

This clonotype came up many times. The gene calls are TRBV3-1 and TRBJ2-7, with D unclear. Germline V gives CDR1 LGHDT, CDR2 YNNKEL (reference sequence). This CDR3 has 13 amino acids. The ends were cut back, 4 bases at V and 6 bases at J, with 13 bases in the middle. The CDR3 protein is CASSRKTGGEQYF. DNA of the CDR3: TGTGCCAGCAGCCGCAAAACGGGCGGCGAGCAGTACTTC.

This clonotype was seen many times. V usage is TRBV7-9 and J usage is TRBJ2-3; TRBD2 aligns across 11 bases. Looked up from germline, CDR1 is SEHNR and CDR2 is FQNEAQ (reference sequence). CDR3 length: 15 residues. The ends lost 4 bases at V and 2 bases at J; junction bases unmatched: 2. The CDR3, as DNA: TGTGCCAGCAGCTCGACTAGCGGGAACACAGATACGCAGTATTTT. Translating it yields CASSSTSGNTDTQYF.

This clonotype turned up a few times. The genes are TRBV7-9 and TRBJ2-3; D is possibly TRBD2 (5 bases). Between the trimmed V and J ends, which lost 6 bases and 5 bases, there was a span of 15 bases. The CDR3 loop spans 14 amino acids. Germline lookup yields CDR1 SEHNR and CDR2 FQNEAQ (reference sequence). The chain's CDR3 is CASRDSPAGDTQYF. DNA of the CDR3: TGTGCCAGCAGGGACTCACCGGCGGGAGATACGCAGTATTTT.

J is TRBJ2-1 and V is TRBV19, with D possibly TRBD1 on 5 matching bases. Trimming pared 5 bases from V and 5 bases from J, leaving 22 bases between. CDR1 and CDR2 from the germline V gene are LNHDA and SQIVND (reference sequence). This CDR3 spans 17 amino acids. CDR3 amino acids: CASSPPLGPTVNNEQFF. CDR3 DNA sequence: TGTGCCAGTAGTCCACCGCTGGGGCCGACGGTAAACAATGAGCAGTTCTTC.

This clonotype has a handful of counts. This chain joins TRBV12-3 or TRBV12-4 and TRBJ1-1; D gene unclear. The germline V and J ends were trimmed by 6 bases and 2 bases, with 4 bases remaining between them. The CDR3 runs 11 residues. CDR3 loop: CASRYNTEAFF. CDR3 nucleotide sequence: TGTGCCAGCAGATATAACACTGAAGCTTTCTTT.

This clonotype was counted many times. This CDR3 is CASSLAGDSSAGVGEQFF. CDR3 DNA: TGTGCCAGCAGTTTAGCCGGGGACTCGTCGGCGGGAGTGGGCGAGCAGTTCTTC. The rearrangement joins TRBV12-3 or TRBV12-4 to TRBJ2-1, with TRBD2 matching 7 bases. The CDR3 has 18 amino acids. V was clipped by 0 bases and J by 10 bases; unmatched bases: 18.

This clonotype has at least ten counts. V and J are TRBV9 and TRBJ2-7, with D maybe TRBD1 (5 bases). V was shortened by 2 bases and J by 0 bases, with 12 bases between the two germline ends. Per germline, CDR1 SGDLS and CDR2 YYNGEE. This CDR3 region has 15 residues. CDR3 protein: CASSVGPDSSYEQYF. The CDR3 DNA reads TGTGCCAGCAGCGTTGGCCCCGACAGCTCCTACGAGCAGTACTTC.

At least ten counts were recorded for this clonotype. V and J are TRBV20-1 and TRBJ2-1; D unclear. Looked up from germline, CDR1 is DFQATT and CDR2 is SNEGSKA (reference sequence). The CDR3 totals 14 residues. This chain's CDR3 is CTLRLPAIYNEQFF. CDR3 nucleotides: TGCACCCTACGGCTACCAGCTATCTACAATGAGCAGTTCTTC.

This clonotype was detected only a few times. The chain couples TRBV6-9 to TRBJ2-1, with 9 bases aligning to TRBD1. This CDR3 region has 17 residues. Losses at the gene ends were 4 bases for V and 6 bases for J; bases not matched to a gene: 13. Germline V gene lookup returns CDR1 MNHGY and CDR2 SVAAGI. The CDR3 loop is CASSSGTGPAGGNEQFF. The CDR3, as DNA: TGTGCCAGCAGTTCCGGGACAGGGCCCGCCGGGGGCAATGAGCAGTTCTTC.

This clonotype was found many times. This chain uses TRBV28 with TRBJ1-1, with 7 bases that match TRBD1. V shed 10 bases and J 7 bases; nucleotides not matched to a gene: 12. This CDR3 comprises 13 residues. Germline V gene lookup returns CDR1 MDHEN and CDR2 SYDVKM. The CDR3 DNA is TGTGCCATCTCAAAGGGGACAGTTCTTGAAGCTTTCTTT. Encoded protein: CAISKGTVLEAFF.

The chain employs TRBV20-1 and TRBJ2-1, with 8 bases that match TRBD2. The germline V gene encodes CDR1 DFQATT and CDR2 SNEGSKA (reference sequence). The CDR3 extends over 13 amino acids. J was trimmed by 9 bases and V by 3 bases; bases with no gene match: 7. CDR3 sequence reads: CSASGRAVSEQFF. The CDR3 coding sequence is TGCAGTGCTAGCGGGAGGGCTGTCTCTGAGCAGTTCTTC.

This clonotype was picked up many times. The chain joins TRBV6-9 to TRBJ1-6; possibly TRBD1 for D (6 bases). This CDR3 is 16 amino acids long. Trimming left V 3 bases short and J 7 bases short, with 16 bases between. Germline V CDR1 and CDR2: MNHGY, SVAAGI. In nucleotides, the CDR3 is TGTGCCAGCAGTTACCCTAGTGTGGGGGCGAATTCACCCCTCCACTTT. It codes for CASSYPSVGANSPLHF.